The 14 T cell receptor beta chains in this list originate from one sample, sequenced in a study of T cells in Graves' hyperthyroidism and ophthalmopathy. Amplification yielded TCR beta CDR3 regions, with RNA transcripts as the source. The HTBI primer set was used in a first-round RT-PCR of the TCR CDR3. Each CDR3 protein is one row after TCRdb ran MiXCR on the multiplex PCR reads. The sample includes under 800,000 distinct CDR3 sequences, approximately 14% of them seen just once. The specimen sequenced was blood. Source of these receptors: a woman between 18 and 30 years old with Graves' hyperthyroidism.

This clonotype was seen repeatedly, ten times or more. The chain is built from TRBV7-9 and TRBJ2-1, with 7 bases lining up with TRBD2. The CDR3 is 14 amino acids. CDR1 is SEHNR, CDR2 FQNEAQ, per germline (reference sequence). The J segment lost 12 bases and the V segment lost 5 bases, leaving 13 bases of the junction unmatched. CDR3 amino acids: CASSETSPPSGQFF. CDR3 nucleotide sequence: TGTGCCAGCAGCGAGACTAGCCCCCCAAGTGGGCAGTTCTTC.

This clonotype has ten or more counts. CDR3: CASSTRQGGETQYF. The CDR3 nucleotides are TGTGCCAGCAGCACCCGACAGGGAGGAGAGACCCAGTACTTC. This rearrangement joins TRBV9 to TRBJ2-5, with a tentative D call TRBD1 (7 bases). CDR1 is SGDLS, CDR2 YYNGEE, per germline. Between the trimmed V and J ends, which lost 4 bases and 4 bases, there was a span of 14 bases. The CDR3 loop spans 14 amino acids.

This clonotype was counted only a few times. The rearrangement joins TRBV27 to TRBJ2-7; TRBD1 agrees at 7 bases. V dropped 8 bases and J dropped 5; count of bases not matched to a gene: 12. Germline CDR1 MNHEY, CDR2 SMNVEV (reference sequence). CDR3 length equals 14 residues. The CDR3 bases are TGTGCCAGCGGATACTCCGGGACAGTCAACGAGCAGTACTTC. Its protein is CASGYSGTVNEQYF.

The chain combines TRBV19 with TRBJ1-3, with D possibly matching TRBD1 (6 bases). The CDR3 extends over 14 amino acids. The V and J ends lost 8 bases and 1 base respectively, with 12 bases between them. The V gene's germline CDR1 is LNHDA and CDR2 SQIVND (reference sequence). This CDR3 is CASGQLGSGNTIYF. CDR3 nucleotide sequence: TGTGCCAGTGGACAGTTGGGGTCTGGAAACACCATATATTTT.

This clonotype was seen only a few times. The chain employs TRBV6-1 and TRBJ1-2; D is uncertain. This CDR3 is 18 amino acids long. Per germline, CDR1 MNHNS and CDR2 SASEGT. V shed 6 bases and J shed 4 bases, with 27 bases lying between them. In DNA form, the CDR3 reads TGTGCCAGCAGAGACACCTACCCCACCGGCGGGAAAAGCTATGGCTACACCTTC. Translating gives CASRDTYPTGGKSYGYTF.

Ten or more counts support this clonotype. The rearrangement joins TRBV20-1 to TRBJ2-5, with a weak D call TRBD2 (5 bases). Germline CDR1 reads DFQATT; CDR2 reads SNEGSKA (reference sequence). This CDR3 has 12 residues. V lost 3 bases and J lost 4, with 9 bases in between. The chain's CDR3 is CSASEGRETQYF. As DNA, the CDR3 is TGCAGTGCTAGTGAAGGGAGAGAGACCCAGTACTTC.

The chain links TRBV2 to TRBJ2-5; 7 nucleotides agree with TRBD2. V gave up 5 bases and J gave up 5 bases; unmatched junction bases: 8. Germline V CDR1 and CDR2: SNHLY, FYNNEI. This CDR3 is built from 14 residues. Here the CDR3 DNA reads TGTGCCAGCAGTCAGAGACTAGCTCGGGAGACCCAGTACTTC. This encodes CASSQRLARETQYF.

This chain links TRBV10-1 with TRBJ2-7, with D possibly being TRBD1 (6 bases). This CDR3 spans 15 amino acids. V lost 8 bases to trimming and J lost 2 bases, with 19 bases between them. Germline V lookup: CDR1 WNHNN, CDR2 SYGVQD (reference sequence). The CDR3 DNA is TGCGCCAGCTCTAGCTCCGGACAGTCTACCTACGAGCAGTACTTC. It encodes CASSSSGQSTYEQYF.

The chain couples TRBV27 to TRBJ2-1; 12 bases are shared with TRBD2. From germline, CDR1 is MNHEY and CDR2 SMNVEV (reference sequence). This CDR3 region has 15 residues. With 4 bases clipped from V and 9 bases from J, the junction kept 7 bases outside the gene matches. CDR3 sequence: CASSSLAGGRGEQFF. The DNA for the CDR3 is TGTGCCAGCAGTTCTCTAGCGGGGGGGCGAGGTGAGCAGTTCTTC.

This clonotype has just a few counts. The chain is built from TRBV11-2 and TRBJ2-1; a weak D match, TRBD2 (5 bases). Germline CDR1 reads SGHAT; CDR2 reads FQNNGV. The CDR3 is 12 amino acids. Between the trimmed V and J ends, which lost 4 bases and 13 bases, there was a span of 14 bases. CDR3 region: CASSSLTGIQFF. The CDR3 DNA follows: TGTGCCAGCAGCTCCCTGACGGGAATCCAGTTCTTC.

This clonotype was counted ten times or more. The CDR3: CASSLNNPEQFF. The CDR3 coding sequence is TGTGCCAGCAGCCTCAATAATCCTGAGCAGTTCTTC. This chain links TRBV7-9 with TRBJ2-1; D is undetermined. V lost 5 bases and J 9 bases, leaving 11 bases between the germline ends. The CDR3 length is 12 residues. CDR1 and CDR2 from the germline V gene are SEHNR and FQNEAQ (reference sequence).

The chain uses TRBV5-1 and TRBJ2-3; D gene ambiguous. V shed 4 bases and J shed 6 bases, with 12 bases lying between them. The CDR3 runs 13 residues. Germline lookup yields CDR1 SGHRS and CDR2 YFSETQ. Here the CDR3 DNA reads TGCGCCAGCAGCACCTGGACCTCGGATACGCAGTATTTT. It is translated as CASSTWTSDTQYF.

This clonotype was found many times. The chain joins TRBV11-3 to TRBJ2-3; TRBD1 matches at 11 bases. This CDR3 region has 16 residues. With 3 bases clipped from V and 6 bases from J, the junction kept 8 bases outside the gene matches. Germline V gives CDR1 SGHNT, CDR2 YENEEA. CDR3 nucleotide sequence: TGTGCCAGCAGCTTGAGTTGGGACAGGGGGAAGGATACGCAGTATTTT. Translating it yields CASSLSWDRGKDTQYF.

V usage is TRBV29-1 and J usage is TRBJ2-1; 13 bases are shared with TRBD2. The trim removed 7 bases at V and 2 bases at J, leaving 8 bases unmatched. The CDR3 length is 16 residues. Per the germline V gene, CDR1 is SQVTM and CDR2 is ANQGSEA. The CDR3 loop is CSGGTSGKGTYNEQFF. CDR3 bases: TGCAGCGGTGGGACTAGCGGGAAGGGGACCTACAATGAGCAGTTCTTC.